The text below deals with one TCR beta chain. Libraries were prepared by immunoSEQ multiplex PCR; TCRdb keeps only in-frame clonotypes and omits some of them. The top ten clones hold about 12% of a sample with hundreds of thousands of clones, approximately 90% of them seen once. The V gene lost 2 bases and the J gene lost 4 bases, with 14 bases spanning the gap. Germline CDR1 reads MNHEY; CDR2 reads SVGAGI. CDR3 length equals 15 residues. These data originate in a study of blood T cell repertoires in COVID-19. The chain has TRBV6-5 and TRBJ1-2; D unresolved. The sample consisted of peripheral blood. The receptor was derived from a young woman who had recovered from COVID-19. The CDR3 coding sequence is TGTGCCAGCAGTTACCTTTCAGAGGGCGCCTATGGCTACACCTTC. It yields the protein CASSYLSEGAYGYTF.